This T cell receptor beta chain appears in the sequencing data of a study of spatial heterogeneity in lung cancer. TCRdb independently ran MiXCR on the 5' RACE reads; one entry per CDR3 protein. The sample lists under 100,000 distinct CDR3 sequences, roughly 10% occurring once. This clonotype was picked up many times. The time point denotes: sample taken at primary tumor resection. No cell sorting; template was whole RNA from tumor, lung tissue or PBMC. Donation came from around 72 patients with untreated early-stage non-small cell lung cancer. The CDR3 totals 13 residues. V lost 3 bases, J lost 4 bases, and 13 bases lay in between. Germline lookup yields CDR1 DFQATT and CDR2 SNEGSKA (reference sequence).

The source is a male donor with early-stage non-small cell lung cancer. The sequencing here drew on PBMCs, taken at surgery. The chain employs TRBV20-1 and TRBJ2-7, with D possibly TRBD1 on 5 matching bases. The CDR3 region has the DNA TGCAGTGCTAGCCTCCCCCCAGGGTACGAGCAGTACTTC. Its translation is CSASLPPGYEQYF.